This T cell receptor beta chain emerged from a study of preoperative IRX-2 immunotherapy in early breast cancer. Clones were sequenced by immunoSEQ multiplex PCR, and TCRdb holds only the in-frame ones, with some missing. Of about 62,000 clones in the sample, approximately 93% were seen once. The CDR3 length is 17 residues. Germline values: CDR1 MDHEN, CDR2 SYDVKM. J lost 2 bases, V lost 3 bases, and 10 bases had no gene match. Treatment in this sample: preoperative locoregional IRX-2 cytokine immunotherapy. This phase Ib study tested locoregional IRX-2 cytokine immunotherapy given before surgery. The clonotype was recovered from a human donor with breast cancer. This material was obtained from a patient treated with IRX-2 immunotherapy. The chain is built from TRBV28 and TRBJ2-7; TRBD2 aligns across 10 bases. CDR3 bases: TGTGCCAGCAGTTTTCCAACTAGCGGGAAAATAACCTACGAGCAGTACTTC. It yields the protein CASSFPTSGKITYEQYF.